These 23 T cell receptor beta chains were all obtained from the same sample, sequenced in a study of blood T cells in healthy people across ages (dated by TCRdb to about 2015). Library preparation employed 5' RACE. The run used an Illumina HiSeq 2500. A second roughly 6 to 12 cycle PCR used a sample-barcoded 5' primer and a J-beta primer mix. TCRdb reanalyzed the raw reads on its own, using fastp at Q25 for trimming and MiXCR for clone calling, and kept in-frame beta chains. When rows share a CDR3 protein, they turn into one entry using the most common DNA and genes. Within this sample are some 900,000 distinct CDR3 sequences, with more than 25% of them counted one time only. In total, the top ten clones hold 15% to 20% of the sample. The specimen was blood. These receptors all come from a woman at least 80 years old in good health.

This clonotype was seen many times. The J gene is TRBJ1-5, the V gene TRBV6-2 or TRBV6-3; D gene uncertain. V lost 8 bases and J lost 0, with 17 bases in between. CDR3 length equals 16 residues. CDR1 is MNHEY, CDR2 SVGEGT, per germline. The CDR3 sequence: CASALKMRYSNQPQHF. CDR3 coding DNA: TGTGCCAGCGCCCTAAAGATGAGATATAGCAATCAGCCCCAGCATTTT.

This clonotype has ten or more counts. The chain's CDR3 is CASSLSGTEAFF. The CDR3 DNA is TGTGCCAGCAGCTTAAGTGGGACTGAAGCTTTCTTT. The chain couples TRBV7-9 to TRBJ1-1; D is uncertain. The V gene lost 2 bases and the J gene lost 5 bases, with 6 bases spanning the gap. In germline, CDR1 is SEHNR, CDR2 FQNEAQ (reference sequence). The CDR3 contains 12 residues.

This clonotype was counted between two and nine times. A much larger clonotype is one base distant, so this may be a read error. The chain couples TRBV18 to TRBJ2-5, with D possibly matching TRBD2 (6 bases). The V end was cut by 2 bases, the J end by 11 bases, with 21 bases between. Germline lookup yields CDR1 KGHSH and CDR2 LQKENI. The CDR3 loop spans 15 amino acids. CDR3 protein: CASSPSGVVENEQYF. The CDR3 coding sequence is TGTGCCAGCTCACCATCGGGGGTCGTTGAGAATGAGCAGTACTTC.

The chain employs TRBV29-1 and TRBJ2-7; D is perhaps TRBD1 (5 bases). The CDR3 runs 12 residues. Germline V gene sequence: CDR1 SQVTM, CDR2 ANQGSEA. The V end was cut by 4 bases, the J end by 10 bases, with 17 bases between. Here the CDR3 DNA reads TGCAGCGTTGGCAGGGATGCAGAGGCCCAGTACTTC. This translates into CSVGRDAEAQYF.

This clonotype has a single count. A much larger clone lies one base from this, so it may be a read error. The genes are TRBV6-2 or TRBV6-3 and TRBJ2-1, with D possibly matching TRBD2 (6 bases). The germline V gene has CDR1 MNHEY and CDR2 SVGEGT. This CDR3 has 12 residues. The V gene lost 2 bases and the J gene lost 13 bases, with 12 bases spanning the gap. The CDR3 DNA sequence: TGTGCCAGCAGTTACACACGGGAGACCCAGTTCTTC. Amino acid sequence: CASSYTRETQFF.

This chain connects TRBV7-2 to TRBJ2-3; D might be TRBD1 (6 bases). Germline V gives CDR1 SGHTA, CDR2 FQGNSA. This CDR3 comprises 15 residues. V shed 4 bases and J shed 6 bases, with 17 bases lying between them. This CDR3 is CASSSRDTRSDTQYF. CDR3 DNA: TGTGCCAGCAGCTCCCGGGACACTCGATCGGATACGCAGTATTTT.

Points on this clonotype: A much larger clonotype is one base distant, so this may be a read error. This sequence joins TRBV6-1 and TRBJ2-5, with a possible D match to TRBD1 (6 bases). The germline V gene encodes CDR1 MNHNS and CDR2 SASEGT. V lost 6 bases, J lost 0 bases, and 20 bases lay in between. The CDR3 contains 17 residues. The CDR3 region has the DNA TGTGCCAGCAGCAGGGGCCGAGTGGGGGCGTACCAAGAGACCCAGTACTTC. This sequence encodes CASSRGRVGAYQETQYF.

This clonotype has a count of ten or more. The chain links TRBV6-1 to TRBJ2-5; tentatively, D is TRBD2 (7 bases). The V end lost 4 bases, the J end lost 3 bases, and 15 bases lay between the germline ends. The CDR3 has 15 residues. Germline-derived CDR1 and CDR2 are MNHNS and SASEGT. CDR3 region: CASSAYGGGEETQYF. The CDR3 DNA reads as TGTGCCAGCAGTGCGTATGGGGGGGGCGAAGAGACCCAGTACTTC.

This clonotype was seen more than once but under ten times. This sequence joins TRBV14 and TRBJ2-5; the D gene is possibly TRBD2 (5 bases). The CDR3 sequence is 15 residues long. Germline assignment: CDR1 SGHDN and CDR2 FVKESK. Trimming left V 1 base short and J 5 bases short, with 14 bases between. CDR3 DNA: TGTGCCAGCAGCCAAGGACGGGGTCTCGGGGAGACCCAGTACTTC. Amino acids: CASSQGRGLGETQYF.

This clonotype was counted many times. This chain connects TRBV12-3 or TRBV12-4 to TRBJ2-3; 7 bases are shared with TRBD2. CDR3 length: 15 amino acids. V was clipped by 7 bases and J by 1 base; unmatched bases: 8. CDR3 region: CASTALAIRTDTQYF. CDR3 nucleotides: TGTGCCAGCACCGCACTAGCGATTCGCACAGATACGCAGTATTTT.

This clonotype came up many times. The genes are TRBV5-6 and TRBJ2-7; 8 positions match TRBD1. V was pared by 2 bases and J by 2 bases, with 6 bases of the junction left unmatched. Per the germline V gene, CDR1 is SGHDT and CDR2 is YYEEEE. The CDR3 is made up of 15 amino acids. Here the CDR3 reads CASSLLGQGTYEQYF. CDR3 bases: TGTGCCAGCAGCTTATTAGGACAGGGAACCTACGAGCAGTACTTC.

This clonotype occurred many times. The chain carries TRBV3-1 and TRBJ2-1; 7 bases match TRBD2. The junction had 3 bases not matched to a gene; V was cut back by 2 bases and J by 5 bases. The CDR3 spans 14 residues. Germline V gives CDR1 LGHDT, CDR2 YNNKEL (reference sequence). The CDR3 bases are TGTGCCAGCAGCCAAAGCGGGGCCGACAATGAGCAGTTCTTC. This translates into CASSQSGADNEQFF.

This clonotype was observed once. The CDR3 loop reads CASRSGGLQYF. CDR3 in DNA: TGTGCCAGCAGGTCGGGAGGACTGCAGTACTTC. V gene TRBV3-1 combines with J gene TRBJ2-7, with 7 bases aligning to TRBD2. Trimming at V came to 6 bases and at J to 9 bases, leaving 5 bases not matched to a gene. CDR3 length: 11 amino acids. CDR1 and CDR2 (germline): LGHDT, YNNKEL (reference sequence).

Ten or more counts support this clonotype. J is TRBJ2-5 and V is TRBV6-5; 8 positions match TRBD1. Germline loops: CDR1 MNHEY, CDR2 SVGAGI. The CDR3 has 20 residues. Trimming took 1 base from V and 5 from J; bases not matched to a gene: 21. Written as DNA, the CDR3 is TGTGCCAGCAGTTACTACACCACTTCCCCGGACAGGGTAGGGCTGGAGACCCAGTACTTC. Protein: CASSYYTTSPDRVGLETQYF.

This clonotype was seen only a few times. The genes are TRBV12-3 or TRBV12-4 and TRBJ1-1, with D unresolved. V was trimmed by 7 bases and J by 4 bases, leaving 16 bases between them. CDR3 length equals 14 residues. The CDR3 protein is CASTQRAGVTEAFF. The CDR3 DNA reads TGTGCCAGCACCCAAAGGGCGGGAGTCACTGAAGCTTTCTTT.

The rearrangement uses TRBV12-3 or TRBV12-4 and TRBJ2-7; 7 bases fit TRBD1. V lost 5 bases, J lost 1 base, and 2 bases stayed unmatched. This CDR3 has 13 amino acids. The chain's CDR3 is CASSTGDSYEQYF. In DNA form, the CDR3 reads TGTGCCAGCAGTACAGGGGATTCCTACGAGCAGTACTTC.

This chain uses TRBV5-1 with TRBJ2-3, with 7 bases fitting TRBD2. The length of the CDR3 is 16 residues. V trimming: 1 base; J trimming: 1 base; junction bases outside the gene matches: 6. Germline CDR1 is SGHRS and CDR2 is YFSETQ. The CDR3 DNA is TGCGCCAGCAGCTTGTTCCGGGGGGACCGCACAGATACGCAGTATTTT. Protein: CASSLFRGDRTDTQYF.

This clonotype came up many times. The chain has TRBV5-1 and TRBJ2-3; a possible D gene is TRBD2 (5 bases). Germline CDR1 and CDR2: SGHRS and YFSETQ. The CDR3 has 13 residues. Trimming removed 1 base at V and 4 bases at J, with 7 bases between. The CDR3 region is CASSLWGADTQYF. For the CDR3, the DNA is TGCGCCAGCAGCTTGTGGGGAGCAGATACGCAGTATTTT.

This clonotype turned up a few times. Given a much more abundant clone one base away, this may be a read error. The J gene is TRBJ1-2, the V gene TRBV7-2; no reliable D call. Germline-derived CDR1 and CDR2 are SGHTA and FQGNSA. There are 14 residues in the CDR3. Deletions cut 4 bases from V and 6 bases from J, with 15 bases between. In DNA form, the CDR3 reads TGTGCCAGCAGCTGGTCACCGGGTTCCCATGGCTACACCTTC. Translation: CASSWSPGSHGYTF.

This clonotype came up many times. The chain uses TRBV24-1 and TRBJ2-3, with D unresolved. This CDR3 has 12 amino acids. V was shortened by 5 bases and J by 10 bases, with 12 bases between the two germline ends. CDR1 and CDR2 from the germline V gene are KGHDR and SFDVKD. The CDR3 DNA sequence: TGTGCCACCAGTGGTTCGACAACCCCGCAGTATTTT. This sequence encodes CATSGSTTPQYF.

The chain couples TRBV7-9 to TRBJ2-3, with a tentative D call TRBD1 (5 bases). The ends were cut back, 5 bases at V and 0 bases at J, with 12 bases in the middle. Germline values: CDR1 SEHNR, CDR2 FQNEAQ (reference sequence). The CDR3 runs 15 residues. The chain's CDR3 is CASSVDTLSTDTQYF. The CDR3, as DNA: TGTGCCAGCAGCGTGGACACCCTTAGCACAGATACGCAGTATTTT.

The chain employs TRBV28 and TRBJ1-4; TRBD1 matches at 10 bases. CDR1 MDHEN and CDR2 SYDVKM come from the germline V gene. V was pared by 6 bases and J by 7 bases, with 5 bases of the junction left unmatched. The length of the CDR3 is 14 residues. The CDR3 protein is CASRRDRGGEKLFF. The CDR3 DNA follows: TGTGCCAGCAGGCGGGACAGGGGAGGTGAAAAACTGTTTTTT.

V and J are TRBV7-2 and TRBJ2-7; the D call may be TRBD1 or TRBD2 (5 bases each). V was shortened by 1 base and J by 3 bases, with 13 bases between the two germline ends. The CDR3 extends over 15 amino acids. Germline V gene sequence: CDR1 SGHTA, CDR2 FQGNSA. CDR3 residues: CASSLESGPYYEQYF. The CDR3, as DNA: TGTGCCAGCAGCTTAGAATCGGGGCCTTACTACGAGCAGTACTTC.